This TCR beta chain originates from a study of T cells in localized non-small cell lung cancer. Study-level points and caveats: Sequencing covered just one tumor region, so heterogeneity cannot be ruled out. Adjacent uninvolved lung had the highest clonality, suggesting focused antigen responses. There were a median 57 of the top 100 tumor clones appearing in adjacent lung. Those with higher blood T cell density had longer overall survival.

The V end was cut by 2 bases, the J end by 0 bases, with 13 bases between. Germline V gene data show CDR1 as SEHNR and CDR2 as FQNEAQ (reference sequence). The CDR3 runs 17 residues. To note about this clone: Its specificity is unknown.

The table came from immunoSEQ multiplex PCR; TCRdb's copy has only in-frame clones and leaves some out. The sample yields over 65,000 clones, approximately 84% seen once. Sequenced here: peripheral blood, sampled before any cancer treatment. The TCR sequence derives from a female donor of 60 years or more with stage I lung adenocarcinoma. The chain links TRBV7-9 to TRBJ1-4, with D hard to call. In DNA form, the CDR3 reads TGTGCCAGCAGCTTATTGGGGAAAACCTCAACTAATGAAAAACTGTTTTTT. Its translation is CASSLLGKTSTNEKLFF.